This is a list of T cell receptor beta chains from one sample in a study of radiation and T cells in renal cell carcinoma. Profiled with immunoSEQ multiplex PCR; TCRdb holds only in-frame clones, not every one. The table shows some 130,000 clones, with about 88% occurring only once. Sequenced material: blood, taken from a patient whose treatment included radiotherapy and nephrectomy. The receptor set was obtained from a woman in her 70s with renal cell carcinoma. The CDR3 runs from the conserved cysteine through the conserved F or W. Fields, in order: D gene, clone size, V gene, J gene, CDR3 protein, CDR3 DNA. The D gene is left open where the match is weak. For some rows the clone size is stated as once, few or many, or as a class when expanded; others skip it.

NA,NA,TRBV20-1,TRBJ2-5,CSSRSETQYF,TGCAGTTCCAGGTCGGAGACCCAGTACTTC
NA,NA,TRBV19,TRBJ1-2,CASKTDPYGYTF,TGTGCCAGTAAGACGGACCCCTATGGCTACACCTTC
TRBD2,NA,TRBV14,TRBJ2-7,CASSPLRGAGGILDEQYF,TGTGCCAGCAGCCCCCTCCGGGGGGCGGGGGGGATACTCGACGAGCAGTACTTC
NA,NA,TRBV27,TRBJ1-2,CASSLRQNYGYTF,TGTGCCAGCAGTTTAAGGCAGAACTATGGCTACACCTTC
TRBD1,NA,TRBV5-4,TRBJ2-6,CASSGGQFSSTGANVLTF,TGTGCCAGCAGCGGGGGACAGTTCAGTAGCACTGGGGCCAACGTCCTGACTTTC
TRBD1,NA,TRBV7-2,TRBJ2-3,CASSSRDRGGTQYF,TGTGCCAGCAGCTCCCGGGACAGGGGGGGGACGCAGTATTTT
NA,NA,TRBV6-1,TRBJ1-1,CASSEQGNTEAFF,TGTGCCAGCAGTGAACAGGGGAACACTGAAGCTTTCTTT
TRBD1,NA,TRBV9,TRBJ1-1,CASSLDPGQENTEAFF,TGTGCCAGCAGCTTAGACCCTGGACAGGAAAACACTGAAGCTTTCTTT
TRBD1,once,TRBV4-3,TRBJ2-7,CASSQAVTGVREQYF,TGCGCCAGCAGCCAAGCAGTAACAGGGGTAAGAGAGCAGTACTTC
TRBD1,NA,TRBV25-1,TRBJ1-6,CASRNRGSYNSPLHF,TGTGCCAGCAGGAACAGGGGGTCGTATAATTCACCCCTCCACTTT
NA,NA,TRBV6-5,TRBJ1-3,CASSYRDRSGNTIYF,TGTGCCAGCAGTTACAGAGATCGCTCTGGAAACACCATATATTTT
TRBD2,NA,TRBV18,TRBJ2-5,CASSPSSGEETQYF,TGTGCCAGCTCACCCTCGAGCGGGGAAGAGACCCAGTACTTC
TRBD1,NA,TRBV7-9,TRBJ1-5,CASSLGTGLNQPQHF,TGTGCCAGCAGCTTAGGGACAGGCCTTAATCAGCCCCAGCATTTT
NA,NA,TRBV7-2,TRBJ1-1,CASREVMNTEAFF,TGTGCCAGCAGAGAGGTCATGAACACTGAAGCTTTCTTT
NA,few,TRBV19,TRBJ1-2,CATDDPFYGYTF,TGTGCCACTGACGACCCATTCTATGGCTACACCTTC
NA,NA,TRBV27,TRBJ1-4,CASSPRGRATNEKLFF,TGTGCCAGCAGTCCCCGGGGACGGGCAACTAATGAAAAACTGTTTTTT
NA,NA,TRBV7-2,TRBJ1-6,CASSTDSNSPLHF,TGTGCCAGCAGCACCGACAGCAATTCACCCCTCCACTTT
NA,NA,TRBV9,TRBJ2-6,CASSVEVSGANVLTF,TGTGCCAGCAGCGTAGAGGTGTCTGGGGCCAACGTCCTGACTTTC
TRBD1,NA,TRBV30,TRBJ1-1,CAWGSGQDTEAFF,TGTGCCTGGGGCTCCGGACAGGACACTGAAGCTTTCTTT
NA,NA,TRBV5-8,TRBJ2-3,CASSLGLAGGDTQYF,TGTGCCAGCAGCTTGGGGCTAGCTGGGGGAGATACGCAGTATTTT
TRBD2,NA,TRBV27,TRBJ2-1,CASSPFPPSGVEYNEQFF,TGTGCCAGCAGTCCCTTCCCCCCTAGCGGGGTTGAGTACAATGAGCAGTTCTTC
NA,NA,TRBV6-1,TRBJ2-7,CASSSGLISYEQYF,TGTGCCAGCAGCTCGGGACTGATATCCTACGAGCAGTACTTC
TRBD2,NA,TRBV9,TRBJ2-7,CASSLGLAGYEQYF,TGTGCCAGCAGCCTCGGACTAGCGGGGTACGAGCAGTACTTC
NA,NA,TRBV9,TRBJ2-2,CASSVEGVLSGELFF,TGTGCCAGCAGCGTAGAGGGGGTTTTATCCGGGGAGCTGTTTTTT
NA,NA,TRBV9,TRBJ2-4,CASSVGWAKNIQYF,TGTGCCAGCAGCGTTGGGTGGGCCAAAAACATTCAGTACTTC
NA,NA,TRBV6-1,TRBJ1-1,CATGGTGNTEAFF,TGTGCCACAGGAGGGACGGGGAACACTGAAGCTTTCTTT
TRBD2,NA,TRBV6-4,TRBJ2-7,CASSPSGAHEQYF,TGTGCCAGCAGTCCTAGCGGGGCCCACGAGCAGTACTTC
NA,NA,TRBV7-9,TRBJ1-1,CASRDLNTEAFF,TGTGCCAGCAGGGACTTGAACACTGAAGCTTTCTTT